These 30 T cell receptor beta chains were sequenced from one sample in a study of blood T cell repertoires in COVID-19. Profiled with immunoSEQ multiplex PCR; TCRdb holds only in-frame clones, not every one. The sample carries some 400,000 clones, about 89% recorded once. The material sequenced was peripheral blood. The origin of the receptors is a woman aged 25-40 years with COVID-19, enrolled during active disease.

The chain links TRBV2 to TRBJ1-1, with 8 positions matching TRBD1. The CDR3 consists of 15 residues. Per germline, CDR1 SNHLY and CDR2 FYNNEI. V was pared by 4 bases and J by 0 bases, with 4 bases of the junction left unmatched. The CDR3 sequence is CASSGQGNLNTEAFF. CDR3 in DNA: TGTGCCAGCAGTGGACAGGGGAATTTGAACACTGAAGCTTTCTTT.

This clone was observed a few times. The CDR3 coding sequence is TGCGCCAGCAGCCAAGAGGGACAGGGGGCTTTTGGCTACACCTTC. This codes for CASSQEGQGAFGYTF. The chain joins TRBV4-1 to TRBJ1-2, with 12 bases that match TRBD1. This CDR3 has 15 residues. The J segment lost 7 bases and the V segment lost 0 bases, leaving 3 bases of the junction unmatched. Germline V CDR1 and CDR2: MGHRA, YSYEKL.

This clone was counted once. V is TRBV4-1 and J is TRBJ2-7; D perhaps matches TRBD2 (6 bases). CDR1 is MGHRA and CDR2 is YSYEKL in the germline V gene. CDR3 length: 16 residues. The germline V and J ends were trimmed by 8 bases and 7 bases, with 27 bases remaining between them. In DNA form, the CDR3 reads TGCGCCAGCCTTGGATTCCCGCGGAGGGTTCGTGGGGAGCAGTACTTC. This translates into CASLGFPRRVRGEQYF.

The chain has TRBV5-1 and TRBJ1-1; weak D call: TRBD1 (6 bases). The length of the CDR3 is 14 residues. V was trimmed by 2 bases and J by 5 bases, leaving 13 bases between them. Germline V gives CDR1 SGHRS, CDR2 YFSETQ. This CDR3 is CASSFDWGRTEAFF. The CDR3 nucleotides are TGCGCCAGCAGCTTCGATTGGGGGCGGACTGAAGCTTTCTTT.

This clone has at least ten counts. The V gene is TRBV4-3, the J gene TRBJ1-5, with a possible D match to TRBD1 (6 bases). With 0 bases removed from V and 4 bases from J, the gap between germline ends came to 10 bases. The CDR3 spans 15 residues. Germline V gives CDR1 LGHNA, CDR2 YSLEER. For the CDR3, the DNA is TGCGCCAGCAGCCAAGATGGGGGGGCTAATCAGCCCCAGCATTTT. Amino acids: CASSQDGGANQPQHF.

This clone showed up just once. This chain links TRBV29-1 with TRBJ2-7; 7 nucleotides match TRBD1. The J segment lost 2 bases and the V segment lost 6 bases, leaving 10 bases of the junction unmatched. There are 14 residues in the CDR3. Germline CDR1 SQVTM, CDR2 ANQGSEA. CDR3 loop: CSVADRVHTYEQYF. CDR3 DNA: TGCAGCGTGGCCGACAGGGTCCACACCTACGAGCAGTACTTC.

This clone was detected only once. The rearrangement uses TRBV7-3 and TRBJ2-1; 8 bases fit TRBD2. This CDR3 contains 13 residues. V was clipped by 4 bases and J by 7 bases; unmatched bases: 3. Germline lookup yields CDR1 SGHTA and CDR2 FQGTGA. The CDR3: CASSSGTRNEQFF. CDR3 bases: TGTGCCAGCAGCTCCGGGACTAGGAATGAGCAGTTCTTC.

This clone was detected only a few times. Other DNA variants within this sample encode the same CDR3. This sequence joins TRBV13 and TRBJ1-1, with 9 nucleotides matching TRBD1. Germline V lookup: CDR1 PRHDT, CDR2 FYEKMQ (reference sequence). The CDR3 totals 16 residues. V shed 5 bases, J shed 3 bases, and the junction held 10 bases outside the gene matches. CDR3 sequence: CASSPPGQGADTEAFF. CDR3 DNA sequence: TGTGCCAGCAGCCCCCCGGGACAGGGCGCGGACACTGAAGCTTTCTTT.

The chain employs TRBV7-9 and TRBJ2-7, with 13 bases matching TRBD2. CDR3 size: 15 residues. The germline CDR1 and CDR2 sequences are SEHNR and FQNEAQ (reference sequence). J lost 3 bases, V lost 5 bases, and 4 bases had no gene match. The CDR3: CASSPTSGRDYEQYF. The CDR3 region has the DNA TGTGCCAGCAGCCCAACTAGCGGGAGGGACTACGAGCAGTACTTC.

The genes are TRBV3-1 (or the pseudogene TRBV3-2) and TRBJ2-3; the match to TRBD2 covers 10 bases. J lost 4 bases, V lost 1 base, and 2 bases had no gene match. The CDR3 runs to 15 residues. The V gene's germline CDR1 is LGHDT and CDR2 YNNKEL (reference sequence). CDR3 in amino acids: CASSQASGRPDTQYF. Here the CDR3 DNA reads TGTGCCAGCAGCCAAGCTAGCGGGAGACCAGATACGCAGTATTTT.

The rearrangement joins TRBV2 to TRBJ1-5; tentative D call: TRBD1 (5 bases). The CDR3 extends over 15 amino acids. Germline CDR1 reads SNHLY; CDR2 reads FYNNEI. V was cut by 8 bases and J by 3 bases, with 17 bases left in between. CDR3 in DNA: TGTGCCAGCGAAGCGGGAGGGGTACACAATCAGCCCCAGCATTTT. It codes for CASEAGGVHNQPQHF.

Here the CDR3 DNA reads TGTGCCAGCAGCCAAGACAGGGGATTCTACTATGGCTACACCTTC. It codes for CASSQDRGFYYGYTF. This chain connects TRBV3-1 (or the pseudogene TRBV3-2) to TRBJ1-2; the D gene is possibly TRBD1 (6 bases). In germline, CDR1 is LGHDT, CDR2 YNNKEL (reference sequence). This CDR3 spans 15 amino acids. V lost 0 bases and J lost 3, with 11 bases in between.

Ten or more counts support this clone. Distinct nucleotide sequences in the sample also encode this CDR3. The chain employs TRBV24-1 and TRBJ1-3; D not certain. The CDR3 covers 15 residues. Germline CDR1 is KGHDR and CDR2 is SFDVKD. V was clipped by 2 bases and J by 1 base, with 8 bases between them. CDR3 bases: TGTGCCACCAGTGATTCAGGAGGATCTGGAAACACCATATATTTT. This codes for CATSDSGGSGNTIYF.

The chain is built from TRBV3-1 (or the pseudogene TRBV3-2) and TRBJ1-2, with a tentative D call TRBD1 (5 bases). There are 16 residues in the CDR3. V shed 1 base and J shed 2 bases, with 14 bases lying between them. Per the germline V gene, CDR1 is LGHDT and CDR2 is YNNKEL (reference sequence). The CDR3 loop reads CASSQGAHGGNYGYTF. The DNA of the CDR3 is TGTGCCAGCAGCCAAGGAGCCCACGGGGGGAACTATGGCTACACCTTC.

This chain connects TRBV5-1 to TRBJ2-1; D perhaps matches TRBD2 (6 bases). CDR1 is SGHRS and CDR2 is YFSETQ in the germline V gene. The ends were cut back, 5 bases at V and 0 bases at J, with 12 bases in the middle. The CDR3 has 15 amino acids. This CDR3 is CASSWSGSSYNEQFF. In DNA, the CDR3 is TGCGCCAGCAGTTGGAGCGGGTCCTCCTACAATGAGCAGTTCTTC.

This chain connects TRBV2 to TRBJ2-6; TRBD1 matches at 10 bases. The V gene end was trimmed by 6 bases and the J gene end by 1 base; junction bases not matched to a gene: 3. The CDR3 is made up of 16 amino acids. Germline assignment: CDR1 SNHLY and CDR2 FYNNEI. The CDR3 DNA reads TGTGCCAGCAGAACGGGACAGGGGTCTGGGGCCAACGTCCTGACTTTC. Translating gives CASRTGQGSGANVLTF.

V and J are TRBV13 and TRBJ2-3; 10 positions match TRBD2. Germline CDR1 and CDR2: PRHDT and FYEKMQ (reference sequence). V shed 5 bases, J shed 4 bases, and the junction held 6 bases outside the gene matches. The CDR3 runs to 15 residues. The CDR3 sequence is CASSPRTSGPDTQYF. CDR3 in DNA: TGTGCCAGCAGCCCCCGGACTAGCGGCCCAGATACGCAGTATTTT.

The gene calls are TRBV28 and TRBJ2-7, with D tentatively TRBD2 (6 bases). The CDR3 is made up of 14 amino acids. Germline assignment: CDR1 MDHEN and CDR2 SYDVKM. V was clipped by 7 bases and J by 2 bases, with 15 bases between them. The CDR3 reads CASKVGAGAYEQYF. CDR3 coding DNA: TGTGCCAGCAAGGTAGGAGCGGGTGCCTACGAGCAGTACTTC. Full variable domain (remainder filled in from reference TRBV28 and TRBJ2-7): DVKVTQSSRYLVKRTGEKVFLECVQDMDHENMFWYRQDPGLGLRLIYFSYDVKMKEKGDIPEGYSVSREKKERFSLILESASTNQTSMYLCASKVGAGAYEQYFGPGTRLTVT.

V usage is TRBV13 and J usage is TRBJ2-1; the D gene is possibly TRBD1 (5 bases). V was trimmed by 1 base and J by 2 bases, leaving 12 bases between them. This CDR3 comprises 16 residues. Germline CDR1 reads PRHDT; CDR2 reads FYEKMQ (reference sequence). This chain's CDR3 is CASSLARAGAYNEQFF. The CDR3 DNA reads TGTGCCAGCAGCTTAGCCAGGGCAGGTGCCTACAATGAGCAGTTCTTC.

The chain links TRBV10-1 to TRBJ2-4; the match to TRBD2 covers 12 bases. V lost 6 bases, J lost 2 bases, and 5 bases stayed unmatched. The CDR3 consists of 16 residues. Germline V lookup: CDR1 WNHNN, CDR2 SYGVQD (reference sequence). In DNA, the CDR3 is TGCGCCAGCAGGGGGACTAGCGGGTGGTCCAAAAACATTCAGTACTTC. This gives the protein CASRGTSGWSKNIQYF.

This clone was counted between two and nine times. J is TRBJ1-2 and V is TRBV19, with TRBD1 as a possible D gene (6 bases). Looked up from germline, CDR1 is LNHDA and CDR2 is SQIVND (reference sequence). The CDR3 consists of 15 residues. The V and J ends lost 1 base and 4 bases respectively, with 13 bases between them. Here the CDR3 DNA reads TGTGCCAGTAGTATAGTCGCAGGGGAACGCTATGGCTACACCTTC. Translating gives CASSIVAGERYGYTF.

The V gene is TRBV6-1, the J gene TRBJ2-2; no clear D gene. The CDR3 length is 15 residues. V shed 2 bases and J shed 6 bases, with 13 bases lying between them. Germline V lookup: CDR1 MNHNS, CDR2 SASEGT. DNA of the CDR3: TGTGCCAGCAGTGAACGCCGGGTAGAGCCCGGGGAGCTGTTTTTT. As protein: CASSERRVEPGELFF.

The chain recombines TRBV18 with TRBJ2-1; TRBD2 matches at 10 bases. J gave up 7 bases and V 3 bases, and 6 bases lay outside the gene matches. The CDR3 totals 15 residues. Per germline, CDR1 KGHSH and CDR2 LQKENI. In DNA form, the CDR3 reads TGTGCCAGCTCACCGAGCGGGAGGGCCATGAATGAGCAGTTCTTC. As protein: CASSPSGRAMNEQFF.

The CDR3 here is CATSDPGLAEGPSNEQFF. DNA for the CDR3: TGTGCCACCAGTGACCCAGGACTAGCGGAGGGCCCCTCCAATGAGCAGTTCTTC. The rearrangement uses TRBV24-1 and TRBJ2-1; 10 nucleotides match TRBD2. V was pared by 4 bases and J by 6 bases, with 14 bases of the junction left unmatched. This CDR3 is 18 amino acids long. Germline assignment: CDR1 KGHDR and CDR2 SFDVKD.

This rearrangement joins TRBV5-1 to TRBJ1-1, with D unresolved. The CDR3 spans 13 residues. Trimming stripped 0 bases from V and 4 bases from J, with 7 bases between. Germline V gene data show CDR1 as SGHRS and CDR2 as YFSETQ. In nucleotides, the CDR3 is TGCGCCAGCAGCTTGGCCTGGGCCACTGAAGCTTTCTTT. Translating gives CASSLAWATEAFF.

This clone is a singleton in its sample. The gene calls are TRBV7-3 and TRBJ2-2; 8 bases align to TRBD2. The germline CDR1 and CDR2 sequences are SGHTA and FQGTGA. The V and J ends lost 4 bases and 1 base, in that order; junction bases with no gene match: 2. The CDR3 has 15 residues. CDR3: CASSWGLGNTGELFF. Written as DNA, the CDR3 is TGTGCCAGCAGCTGGGGACTAGGGAACACCGGGGAGCTGTTTTTT.

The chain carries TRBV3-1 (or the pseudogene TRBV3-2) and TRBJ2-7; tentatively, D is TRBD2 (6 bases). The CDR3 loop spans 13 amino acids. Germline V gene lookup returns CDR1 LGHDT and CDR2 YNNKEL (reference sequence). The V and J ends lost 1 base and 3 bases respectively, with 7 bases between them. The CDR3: CASSQGTIYEQYF. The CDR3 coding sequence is TGTGCCAGCAGCCAAGGGACTATCTACGAGCAGTACTTC.

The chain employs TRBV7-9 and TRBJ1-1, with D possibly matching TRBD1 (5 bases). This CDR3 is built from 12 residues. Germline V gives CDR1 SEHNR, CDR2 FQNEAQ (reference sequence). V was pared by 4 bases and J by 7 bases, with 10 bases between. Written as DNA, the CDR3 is TGTGCCAGCAGCTCAGGGCCGGGTGAAGCTTTCTTT. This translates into CASSSGPGEAFF.

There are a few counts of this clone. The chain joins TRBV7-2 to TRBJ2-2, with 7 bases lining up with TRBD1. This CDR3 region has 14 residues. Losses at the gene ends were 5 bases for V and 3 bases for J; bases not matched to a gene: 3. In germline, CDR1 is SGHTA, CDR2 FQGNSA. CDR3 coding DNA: TGTGCCAGCAGCCTGGGACAGTACACCGGGGAGCTGTTTTTT. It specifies CASSLGQYTGELFF. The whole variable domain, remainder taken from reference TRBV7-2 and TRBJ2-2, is GAGVSQSPSNKVTEKGKDVELRCDPISGHTALYWYRQSLGQGLEFLIYFQGNSAPDKSGLPSDRFSAERTGGSVSTLTIQRTQQEDSAVYLCASSLGQYTGELFFGEGSRLTVL.

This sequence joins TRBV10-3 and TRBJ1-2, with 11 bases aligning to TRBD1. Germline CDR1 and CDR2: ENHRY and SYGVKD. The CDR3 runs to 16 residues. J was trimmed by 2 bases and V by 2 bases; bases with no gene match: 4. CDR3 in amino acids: CAISEGQGALNYGYTF. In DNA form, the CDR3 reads TGTGCCATCAGTGAGGGACAGGGGGCGCTGAACTATGGCTACACCTTC.